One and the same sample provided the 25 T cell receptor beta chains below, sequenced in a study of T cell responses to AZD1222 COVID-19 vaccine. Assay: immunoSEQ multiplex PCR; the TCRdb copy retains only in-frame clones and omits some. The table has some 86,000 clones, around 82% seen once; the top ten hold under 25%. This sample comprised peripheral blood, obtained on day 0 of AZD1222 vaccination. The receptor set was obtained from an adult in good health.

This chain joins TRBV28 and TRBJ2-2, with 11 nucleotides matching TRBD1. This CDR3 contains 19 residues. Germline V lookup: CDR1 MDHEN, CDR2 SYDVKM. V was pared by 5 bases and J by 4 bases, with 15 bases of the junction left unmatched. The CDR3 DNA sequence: TGTGCCAGCAGTCTAATGTCTCCGGGGACAGGGGGGCCCACCGGGGAGCTGTTTTTT. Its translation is CASSLMSPGTGGPTGELFF. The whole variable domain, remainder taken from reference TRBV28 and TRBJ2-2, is DVKVTQSSRYLVKRTGEKVFLECVQDMDHENMFWYRQDPGLGLRLIYFSYDVKMKEKGDIPEGYSVSREKKERFSLILESASTNQTSMYLCASSLMSPGTGGPTGELFFGEGSRLTVL.

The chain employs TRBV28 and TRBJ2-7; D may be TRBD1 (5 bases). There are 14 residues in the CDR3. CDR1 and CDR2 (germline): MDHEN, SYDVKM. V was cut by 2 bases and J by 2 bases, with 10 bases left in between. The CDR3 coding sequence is TGTGCCAGCAGTTTAACAGGCTCTACCTACGAGCAGTACTTC. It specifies CASSLTGSTYEQYF. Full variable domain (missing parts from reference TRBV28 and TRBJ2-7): DVKVTQSSRYLVKRTGEKVFLECVQDMDHENMFWYRQDPGLGLRLIYFSYDVKMKEKGDIPEGYSVSREKKERFSLILESASTNQTSMYLCASSLTGSTYEQYFGPGTRLTVT.

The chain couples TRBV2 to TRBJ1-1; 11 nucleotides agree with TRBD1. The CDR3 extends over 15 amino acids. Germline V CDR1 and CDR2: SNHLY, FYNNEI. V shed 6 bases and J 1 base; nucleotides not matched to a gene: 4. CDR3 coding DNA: TGTGCCAGCAGGTTGGACAGGGGGCCGAACACTGAAGCTTTCTTT. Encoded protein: CASRLDRGPNTEAFF.

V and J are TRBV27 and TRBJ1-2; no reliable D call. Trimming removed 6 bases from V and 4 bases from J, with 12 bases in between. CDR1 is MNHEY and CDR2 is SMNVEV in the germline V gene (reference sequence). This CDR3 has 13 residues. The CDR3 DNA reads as TGTGCCAGCAGCCCGGGGAGGTTCTATGGCTACACCTTC. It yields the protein CASSPGRFYGYTF.

For the CDR3, the DNA is TGTGCCAGCAGTCTCCAAGGGACATTGAACACTGAAGCTTTCTTT. This codes for CASSLQGTLNTEAFF. The V gene is TRBV6-5, the J gene TRBJ1-1; TRBD1 is a possible D gene (6 bases). This CDR3 has 15 amino acids. In germline, CDR1 is MNHEY, CDR2 SVGAGI. Trimming cost V 5 bases and J 0 bases, with 13 bases left between them.

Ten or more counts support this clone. The CDR3 protein is CASTGVRQAIGELFF. CDR3 DNA: TGTGCCAGTACCGGAGTGAGGCAGGCCATCGGGGAGCTGTTTTTT. The rearrangement uses TRBV19 and TRBJ2-2, with D unclear. V lost 7 bases, J lost 7 bases, and 19 bases lay in between. The CDR3 is made up of 15 amino acids. The V gene's germline CDR1 is LNHDA and CDR2 SQIVND (reference sequence).

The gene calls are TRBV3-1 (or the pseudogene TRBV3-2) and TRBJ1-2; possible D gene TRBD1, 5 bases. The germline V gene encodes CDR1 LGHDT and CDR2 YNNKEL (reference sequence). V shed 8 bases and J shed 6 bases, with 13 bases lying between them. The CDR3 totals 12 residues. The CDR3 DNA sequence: TGTGCCAGCCGGGACCTGCGTCATGGCTACACCTTC. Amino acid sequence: CASRDLRHGYTF.

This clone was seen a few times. The DNA for the CDR3 is TGTGCCAGTAGGCACAGGGACGGTCCGAACACTGAAGCTTTCTTT. Translating it yields CASRHRDGPNTEAFF. The V call is TRBV19, the J call TRBJ1-1; possibly TRBD1 for D (6 bases). Germline V gene lookup returns CDR1 LNHDA and CDR2 SQIVND (reference sequence). Trimming left V 6 bases short and J 1 base short, with 15 bases between. The CDR3 is 15 residues long.

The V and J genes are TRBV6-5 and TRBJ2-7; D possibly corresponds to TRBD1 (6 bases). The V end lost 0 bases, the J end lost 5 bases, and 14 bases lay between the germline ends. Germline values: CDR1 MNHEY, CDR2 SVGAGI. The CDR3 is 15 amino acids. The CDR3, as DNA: TGTGCCAGCAGTTACTCGATCAGGGGCAGGAACGAGCAGTACTTC. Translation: CASSYSIRGRNEQYF.

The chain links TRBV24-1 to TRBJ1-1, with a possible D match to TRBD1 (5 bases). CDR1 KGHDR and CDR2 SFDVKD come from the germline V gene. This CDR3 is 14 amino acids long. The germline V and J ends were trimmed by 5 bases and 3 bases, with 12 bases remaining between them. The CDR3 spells CATSGGESYTEAFF. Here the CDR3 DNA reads TGTGCCACCAGTGGGGGGGAATCGTACACTGAAGCTTTCTTT.

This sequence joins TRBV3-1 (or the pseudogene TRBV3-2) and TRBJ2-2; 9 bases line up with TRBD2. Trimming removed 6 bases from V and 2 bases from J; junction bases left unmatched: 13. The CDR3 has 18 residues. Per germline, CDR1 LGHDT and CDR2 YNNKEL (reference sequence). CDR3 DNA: TGTGCCAGCAGTCACAGACTAGCGGCCTATGACAACACCGGGGAGCTGTTTTTT. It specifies CASSHRLAAYDNTGELFF.

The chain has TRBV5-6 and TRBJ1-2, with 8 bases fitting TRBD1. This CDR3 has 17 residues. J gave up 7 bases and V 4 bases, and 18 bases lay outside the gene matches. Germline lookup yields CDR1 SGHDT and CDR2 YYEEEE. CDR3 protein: CASSPTPDRGNFGGYTF. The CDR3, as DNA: TGTGCCAGCAGCCCGACTCCCGACAGGGGCAATTTTGGTGGCTACACCTTC.

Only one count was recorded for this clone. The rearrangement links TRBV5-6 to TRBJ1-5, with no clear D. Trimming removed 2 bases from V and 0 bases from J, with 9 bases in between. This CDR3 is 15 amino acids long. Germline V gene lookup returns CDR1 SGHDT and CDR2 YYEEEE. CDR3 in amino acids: CASSFGSYSNQPQHF. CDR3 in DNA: TGTGCCAGCAGCTTCGGGTCGTATAGCAATCAGCCCCAGCATTTT.

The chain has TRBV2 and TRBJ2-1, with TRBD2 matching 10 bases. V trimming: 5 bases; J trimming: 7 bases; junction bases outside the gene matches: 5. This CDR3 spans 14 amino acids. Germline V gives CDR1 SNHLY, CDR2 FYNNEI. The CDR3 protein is CASSSSGSTNEQFF. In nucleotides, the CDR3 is TGTGCCAGCAGTTCTAGCGGGAGCACGAATGAGCAGTTCTTC.

The CDR3 spells CASSQGTSGGDLTQYF. The CDR3 DNA sequence: TGCGCCAGCAGCCAAGGGACTAGCGGGGGGGACCTGACCCAGTACTTC. V gene TRBV4-1 combines with J gene TRBJ2-5; 15 bases fit TRBD2. CDR3 length: 16 residues. With 1 base clipped from V and 7 bases from J, the junction kept 4 bases outside the gene matches. Per germline, CDR1 MGHRA and CDR2 YSYEKL.

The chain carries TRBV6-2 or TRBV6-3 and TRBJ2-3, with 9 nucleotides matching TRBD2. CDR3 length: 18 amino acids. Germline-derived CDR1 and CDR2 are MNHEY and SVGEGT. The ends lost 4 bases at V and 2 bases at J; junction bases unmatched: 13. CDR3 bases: TGTGCCAGCAGTTTGGCCCGGCGAAAGCGGGAGGCCACAGATACGCAGTATTTT. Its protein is CASSLARRKREATDTQYF.

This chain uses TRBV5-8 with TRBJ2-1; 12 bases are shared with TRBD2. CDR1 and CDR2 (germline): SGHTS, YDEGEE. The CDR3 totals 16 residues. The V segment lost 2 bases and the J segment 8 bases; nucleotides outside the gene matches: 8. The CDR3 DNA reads TGTGCCAGCAGCTTACCCGGACTAGCGGGGATCGATGAGCAGTTCTTC. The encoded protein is CASSLPGLAGIDEQFF.

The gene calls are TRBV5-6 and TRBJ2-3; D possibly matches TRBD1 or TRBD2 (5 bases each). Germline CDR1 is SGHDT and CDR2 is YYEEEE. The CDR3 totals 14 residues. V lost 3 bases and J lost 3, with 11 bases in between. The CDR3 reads CASSWGRGTDTQYF. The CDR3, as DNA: TGTGCCAGCAGCTGGGGACGGGGTACAGATACGCAGTATTTT.

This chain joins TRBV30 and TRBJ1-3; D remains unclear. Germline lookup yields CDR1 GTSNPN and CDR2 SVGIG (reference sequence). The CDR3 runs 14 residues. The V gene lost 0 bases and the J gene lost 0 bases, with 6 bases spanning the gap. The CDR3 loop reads CAWSVDGSGNTIYF. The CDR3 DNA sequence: TGTGCCTGGAGTGTAGACGGCTCTGGAAACACCATATATTTT.

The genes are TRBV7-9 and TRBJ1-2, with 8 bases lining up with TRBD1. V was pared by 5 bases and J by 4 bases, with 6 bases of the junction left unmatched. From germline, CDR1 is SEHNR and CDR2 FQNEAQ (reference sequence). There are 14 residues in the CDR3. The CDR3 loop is CASSPGQGGYGYTF. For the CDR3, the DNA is TGTGCCAGCAGCCCCGGACAGGGCGGCTATGGCTACACCTTC.

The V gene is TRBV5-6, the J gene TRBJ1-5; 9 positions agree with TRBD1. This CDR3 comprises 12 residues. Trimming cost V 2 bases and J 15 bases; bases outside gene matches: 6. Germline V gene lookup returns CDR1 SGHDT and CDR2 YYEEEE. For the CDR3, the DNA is TGTGCCAGCAGCTTCTTCGGACAGGGGCCGCATTTT. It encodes CASSFFGQGPHF.

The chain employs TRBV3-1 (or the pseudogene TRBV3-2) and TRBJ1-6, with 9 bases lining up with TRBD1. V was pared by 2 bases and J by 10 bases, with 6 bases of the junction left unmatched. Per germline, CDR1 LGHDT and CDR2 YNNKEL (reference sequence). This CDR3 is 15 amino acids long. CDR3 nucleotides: TGTGCCAGCAGCCAAAACAGGGGGCGGGACTCACCCCTCCACTTT. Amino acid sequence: CASSQNRGRDSPLHF.

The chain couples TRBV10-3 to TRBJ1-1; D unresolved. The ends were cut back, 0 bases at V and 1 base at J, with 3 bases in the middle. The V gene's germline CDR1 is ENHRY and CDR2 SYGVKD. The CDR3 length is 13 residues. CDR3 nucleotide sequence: TGTGCCATCAGTGAGTCGGAGAACACTGAAGCTTTCTTT. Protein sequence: CAISESENTEAFF.

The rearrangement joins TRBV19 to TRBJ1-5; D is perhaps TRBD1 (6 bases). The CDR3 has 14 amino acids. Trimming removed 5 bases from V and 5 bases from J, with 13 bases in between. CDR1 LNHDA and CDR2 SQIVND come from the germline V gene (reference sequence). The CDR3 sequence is CASSLQGGDQPQHF. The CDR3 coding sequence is TGTGCCAGTAGTTTACAGGGAGGTGATCAGCCCCAGCATTTT.

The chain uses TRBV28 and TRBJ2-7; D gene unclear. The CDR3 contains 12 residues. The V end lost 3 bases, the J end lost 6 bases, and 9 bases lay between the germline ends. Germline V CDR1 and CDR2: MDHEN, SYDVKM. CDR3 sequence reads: CASSLIGREQYF. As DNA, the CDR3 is TGTGCCAGCAGTTTGATAGGGCGCGAGCAGTACTTC.